This T cell receptor (beta chain) was recorded in a study of HIV-infected patients and healthy controls. Overall study results and limits: Healthy controls shared more CDR3 sequences between individuals than HIV-infected patients did. No HLA typing of donors was done in this study. Comparisons were complicated because patients and controls had unequal numbers of distinct sequences.

Trimming pared 6 bases from V and 5 bases from J, leaving 14 bases between. The CDR3 is 13 amino acids. Germline V CDR1 and CDR2: MNHEY, SVGAGI. Remarks on this clonotype: As yet, its antigen is unknown. This sequence may be a read error, since a much larger clone differs from it by one base.

Reverse transcription used about 500 ng RNA and constant-region primers for alpha and beta. Separate chain-specific third strand synthesis with multiplexing indices produced the alpha and beta libraries. MiXCR, run by TCRdb on the 5' RACE reads, gives a single entry per CDR3 protein. The data hold roughly 25,000 distinct CDR3 sequences, with roughly 7.9% observed a single time. No cell fractionation was done, so the repertoire covers all unsorted peripheral blood T cells. The rearrangement uses TRBV6-5 and TRBJ2-7; D is perhaps TRBD1 or TRBD2 (6 bases each). Sample: blood. This sequence originates from an adult in good health. The CDR3 bases are TGTGCCAGCAGGCTACAGGGAGGTGACGAGCAGTACTTC. It specifies CASRLQGGDEQYF.